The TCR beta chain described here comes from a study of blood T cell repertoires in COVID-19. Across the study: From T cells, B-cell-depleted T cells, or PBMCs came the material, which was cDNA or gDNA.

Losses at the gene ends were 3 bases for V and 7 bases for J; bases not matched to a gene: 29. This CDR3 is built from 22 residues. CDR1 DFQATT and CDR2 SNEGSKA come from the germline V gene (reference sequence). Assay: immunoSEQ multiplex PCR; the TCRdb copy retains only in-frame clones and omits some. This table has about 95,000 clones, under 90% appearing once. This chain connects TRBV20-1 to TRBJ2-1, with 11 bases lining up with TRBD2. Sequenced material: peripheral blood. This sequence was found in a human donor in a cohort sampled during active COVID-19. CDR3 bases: TGCAGTGCTAGTACGCCGCCTCGGGGGGAAACAGGGAAACTAGCGGGAGTGAATGAGCAGTTCTTC. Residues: CSASTPPRGETGKLAGVNEQFF.